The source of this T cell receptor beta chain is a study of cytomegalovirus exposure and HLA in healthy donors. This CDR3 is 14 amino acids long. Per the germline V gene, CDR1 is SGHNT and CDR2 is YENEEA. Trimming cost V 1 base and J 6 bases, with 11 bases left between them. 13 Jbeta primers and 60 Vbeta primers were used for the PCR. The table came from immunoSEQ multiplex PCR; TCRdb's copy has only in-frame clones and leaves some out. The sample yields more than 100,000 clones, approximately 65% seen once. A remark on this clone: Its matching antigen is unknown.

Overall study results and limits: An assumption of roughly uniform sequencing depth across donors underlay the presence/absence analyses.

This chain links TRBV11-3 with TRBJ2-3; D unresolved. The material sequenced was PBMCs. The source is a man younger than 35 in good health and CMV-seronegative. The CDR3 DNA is TGTGCCAGCAGCTTAGGTGGTAGTCCGGATACGCAGTATTTT. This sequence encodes CASSLGGSPDTQYF.